The 2 T cell receptor beta chains presented below share a single source sample, sequenced in a study of glioma-infiltrating T cells. Using RNA template, CDR3s of TCR alpha and beta were amplified with iRepertoire arm-PCR. MiXCR, applied by TCRdb to the multiplex PCR reads, yields one record per CDR3 protein. The sample includes roughly 100,000 distinct CDR3 sequences, roughly 40% seen only once; the top ten take roughly two fifths. Material for sequencing was glioma tissue, nonneoplastic brain tissue, or PBMCs (not recorded which). The receptors were sampled from a human donor with low-grade glioma or glioblastoma, undergoing nonglioma brain surgery, or in good health (not recorded which).

Ten or more counts support this clonotype. The chain joins TRBV24-1 to TRBJ2-3; no definite D call. CDR1 is KGHDR and CDR2 is SFDVKD in the germline V gene. The CDR3 runs to 15 residues. The V gene lost 3 bases and the J gene lost 0 bases, with 9 bases spanning the gap. CDR3 protein: CATSDGPSSTDTQYF. The DNA of the CDR3 is TGTGCCACCAGTGATGGGCCCTCTAGCACAGATACGCAGTATTTT.

This clonotype was recorded at least ten times. V is TRBV12-5 and J is TRBJ1-2; D might be TRBD1 (6 bases). Trimming stripped 2 bases from V and 7 bases from J, with 11 bases between. The V gene's germline CDR1 is LGHNT and CDR2 FRNRAP. The CDR3 runs 13 residues. CDR3: CASGLIGGSGYTF. The CDR3 DNA sequence: TGTGCTAGTGGTTTGATAGGGGGGTCTGGCTACACCTTC.